This T cell receptor (beta chain) was captured by sequencing in a study of blood T cell repertoires in COVID-19. Study details: The origin of the acute and convalescent COVID-19 samples was the United States, Italy and Spain.

Clones were read by immunoSEQ multiplex PCR, and TCRdb kept only the in-frame ones, dropping some. The data show under 250,000 clones, roughly 84% seen once. V gave up 5 bases and J gave up 3 bases, with 15 bases separating them. CDR1 and CDR2 (germline): SSHAT, FNYEAQ (reference sequence). The CDR3 sequence is 15 residues long. This clone has a single count. The gene calls are TRBV7-7 and TRBJ2-3; D call uncertain. The sequenced sample was peripheral blood. This TCR was sampled from a woman aged 30 to 39 who had recovered from COVID-19. CDR3 sequence: CASSLSPRSTDTQYF. CDR3 sequence (DNA): TGTGCCAGCAGCCTCTCCCCCCGGAGTACAGATACGCAGTATTTT.